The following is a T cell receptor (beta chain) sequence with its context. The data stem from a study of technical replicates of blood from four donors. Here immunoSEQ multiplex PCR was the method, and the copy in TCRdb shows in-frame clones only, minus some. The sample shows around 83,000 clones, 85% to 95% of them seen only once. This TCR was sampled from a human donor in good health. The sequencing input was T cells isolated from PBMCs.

The CDR3 sequence is CASNVGGANTIYF. CDR3 bases: TGTGCCAGTAACGTTGGAGGGGCGAACACCATATATTTT. The chain recombines TRBV19 with TRBJ1-3; D perhaps matches TRBD1 (5 bases). This CDR3 is 13 amino acids long. Germline CDR1 is LNHDA and CDR2 is SQIVND (reference sequence). V dropped 7 bases and J dropped 7 bases, with 14 bases sitting between them.